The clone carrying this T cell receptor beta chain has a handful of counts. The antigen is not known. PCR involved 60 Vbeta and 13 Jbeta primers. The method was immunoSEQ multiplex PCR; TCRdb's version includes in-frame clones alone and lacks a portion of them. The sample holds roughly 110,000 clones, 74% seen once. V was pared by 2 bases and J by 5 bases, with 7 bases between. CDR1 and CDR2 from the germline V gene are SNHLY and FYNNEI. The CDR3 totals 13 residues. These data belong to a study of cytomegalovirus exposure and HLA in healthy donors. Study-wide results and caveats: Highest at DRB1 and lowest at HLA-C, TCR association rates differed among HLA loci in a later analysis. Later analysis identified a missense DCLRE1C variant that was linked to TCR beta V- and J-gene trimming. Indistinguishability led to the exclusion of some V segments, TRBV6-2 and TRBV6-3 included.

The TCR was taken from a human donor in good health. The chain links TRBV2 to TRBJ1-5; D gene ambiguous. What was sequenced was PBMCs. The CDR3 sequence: CASSENDYQPQHF. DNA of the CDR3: TGTGCCAGCAGTGAAAACGACTATCAGCCCCAGCATTTT.